This T cell receptor beta chain appears in the sequencing data of a study of regulatory T cells in long-lasting Graves disease. Study-wide findings and caveats: Persistent disease preferred TRBV28, TRBJ1-2 and TRBJ2-5.

Construction of the TCR beta libraries employed iRepertoire HTBI primers in conjunction with Arm-PCR of CDR3 regions. Via MiXCR, TCRdb re-called the multiplex PCR reads, giving one row per CDR3 protein. The sample records around 400,000 distinct CDR3 sequences, around 16% being singletons. Germline CDR1 MGHRA, CDR2 YSYEKL. Trimming left V 5 bases short and J 5 bases short, with 13 bases between. The CDR3 is 14 residues long. This clonotype was observed a few times. Its antigen is not known. Time point indicated: newly diagnosed GD, antithyroid drugs for less than 3 months. RNA from PBMCs was the source of the TCR library.

The V gene is TRBV4-1, the J gene TRBJ1-5; maybe TRBD1 (6 bases). This clonotype originated in a female donor with Graves disease. The sequencing used peripheral blood mononuclear cells (PBMCs), collected at new diagnosis, from a patient treated with antithyroid drugs. The CDR3 sequence is CASSYRVIYQPQHF. DNA for the CDR3: TGCGCCAGCAGCTACAGGGTTATTTATCAGCCCCAGCATTTT.